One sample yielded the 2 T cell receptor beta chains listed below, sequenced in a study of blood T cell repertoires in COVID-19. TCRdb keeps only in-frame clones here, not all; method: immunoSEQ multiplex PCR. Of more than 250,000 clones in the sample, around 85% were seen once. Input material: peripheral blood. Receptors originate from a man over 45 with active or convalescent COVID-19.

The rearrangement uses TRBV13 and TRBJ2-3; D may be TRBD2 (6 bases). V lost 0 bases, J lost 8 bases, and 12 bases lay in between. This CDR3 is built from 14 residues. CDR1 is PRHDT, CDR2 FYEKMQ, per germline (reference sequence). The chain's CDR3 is CASSLGGDGGTQYF. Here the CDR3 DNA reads TGTGCCAGCAGCTTAGGCGGGGACGGGGGTACGCAGTATTTT.

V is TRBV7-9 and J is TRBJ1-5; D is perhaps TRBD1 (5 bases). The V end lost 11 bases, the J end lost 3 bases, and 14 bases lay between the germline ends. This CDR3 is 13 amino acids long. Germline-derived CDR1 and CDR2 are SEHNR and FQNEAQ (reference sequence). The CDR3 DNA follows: TGTGCCGTGTCCCCAGGGATCAATCAGCCCCAGCATTTT. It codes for CAVSPGINQPQHF. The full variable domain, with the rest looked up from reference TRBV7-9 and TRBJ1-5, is DTGVSQNPRHKITKRGQNVTFRCDPISEHNRLYWYRQTLGQGPEFLTYFQNEAQLEKSRLLSDRFSAERPKGSFSTLEIQRTEQGDSAMYLCAVSPGINQPQHFGDGTRLSIL.